Below are 10 T cell receptor beta chains sequenced from a single sample in a study of OX40 agonist ivuxolimab in advanced cancers. Produced via immunoSEQ multiplex PCR; TCRdb's table is partial and in-frame only. The repertoire holds fewer than 25,000 clones, with approximately 78% as singletons. The source was CD4+ or CD8+ T cells sorted from blood, collected in a trial of the OX40 agonist ivuxolimab. These receptor sequences come from an adult with an advanced solid tumor such as melanoma, head and neck, liver or kidney cancer.

The V gene is TRBV4-3, the J gene TRBJ2-5; no clear D. With the DNA end fitting TRBJ2-7 better, the J assignment may be wrong. Germline V lookup: CDR1 LGHNA, CDR2 YSLEER. This CDR3 comprises 15 residues. The CDR3 DNA is TGCGCCAGCAGCCACGTCGTTATTCCCTCCTACGAGCAGTACTTC. As protein: CASSHVVIPSYEQYF.

V usage is TRBV6-1 and J usage is TRBJ2-7, with 9 bases fitting TRBD2. Trimming at V came to 5 bases and at J to 7 bases, leaving 9 bases not matched to a gene. The CDR3 runs 14 residues. CDR1 and CDR2 (germline): MNHNS, SASEGT. The DNA of the CDR3 is TGTGCCAGCAGTTGGGTAGCGGGAGCGGGAGAGCAGTACTTC. Its protein product is CASSWVAGAGEQYF.

The rearrangement joins TRBV2 to TRBJ1-3; TRBD1 agrees at 7 bases. The trim removed 5 bases at V and 0 bases at J, leaving 7 bases unmatched. The CDR3 has 16 amino acids. In germline, CDR1 is SNHLY, CDR2 FYNNEI. CDR3 nucleotide sequence: TGTGCCAGCAGTAACACCGGGACAGCCTCTGGAAACACCATATATTTT. Translating it yields CASSNTGTASGNTIYF.

The rearrangement uses TRBV7-8 and TRBJ2-5; 10 bases are a match to TRBD1. Germline CDR1 reads SGHVS; CDR2 reads FQNEAQ. This CDR3 is 15 amino acids long. The V and J ends lost 2 bases and 5 bases, in that order; junction bases with no gene match: 5. CDR3 nucleotide sequence: TGTGCCAGCAGCTTACAGGACAGGGGGTGGGAGACCCAGTACTTC. Translation gives CASSLQDRGWETQYF.

This clone was found a few times. The chain has TRBV30 and TRBJ1-4; TRBD1 might be the D (5 bases). CDR3 length: 12 residues. V was shortened by 4 bases and J by 8 bases, with 11 bases between the two germline ends. The germline gives CDR1 GTSNPN, CDR2 SVGIG (reference sequence). DNA of the CDR3: TGTGCCTGGACAGGGAAGAGGGAAAAACTGTTTTTT. As protein: CAWTGKREKLFF.

The V and J genes are TRBV7-2 and TRBJ1-3, with no clear D. The germline V gene encodes CDR1 SGHTA and CDR2 FQGNSA. The CDR3 contains 15 residues. Trimming cost V 2 bases and J 0 bases, with 8 bases left between them. The CDR3 DNA sequence: TGTGCCAGCAGCTTATCCCGGGTCTCTGGAAACACCATATATTTT. Amino acids: CASSLSRVSGNTIYF.

V and J are TRBV6-4 and TRBJ2-1; tentatively, D is TRBD2 (6 bases). V lost 0 bases to trimming and J lost 9 bases, with 15 bases between them. Germline V gives CDR1 MRHNA, CDR2 SNTAGT. This CDR3 has 15 residues. The CDR3 reads CASSDSELAFGEQFF. The CDR3 nucleotides read TGTGCCAGCAGTGACTCGGAACTAGCTTTCGGTGAGCAGTTCTTC.

This clone was seen a few times. This rearrangement joins TRBV10-1 to TRBJ2-7; D unclear. The V gene lost 4 bases and the J gene lost 3 bases, with 7 bases spanning the gap. The CDR3 spans 12 residues. Germline loops: CDR1 WNHNN, CDR2 SYGVQD (reference sequence). DNA of the CDR3: TGCGCCAGCAGTGTATTTAGCTACGAGCAGTACTTC. Encoded protein: CASSVFSYEQYF.

CDR3 nucleotide sequence: TGTGCCAGCAGTCCCGTTCCTATAGGGGTGGAGACCGGGGAGCTGTTTTTT. This codes for CASSPVPIGVETGELFF. The chain couples TRBV7-3 to TRBJ2-2, with D possibly being TRBD1 (5 bases). CDR1 is SGHTA, CDR2 FQGTGA, per germline. The CDR3 loop spans 17 amino acids. V shed 6 bases and J shed 5 bases, with 22 bases lying between them.

V is TRBV6-5 and J is TRBJ1-2; tentative D call: TRBD1 (6 bases). The ends were cut back, 10 bases at V and 4 bases at J, with 19 bases in the middle. Germline V gene lookup returns CDR1 MNHEY and CDR2 SVGAGI. The CDR3 sequence is 14 residues long. The CDR3: CATGLQGSFYGYTF. The CDR3 DNA reads as TGTGCCACCGGCCTTCAGGGGTCCTTCTATGGCTACACCTTC.